A single sample gave rise to the 10 T cell receptor beta chains below, sequenced in a study of human T cells and chemical hapten exposure. Time point denoted: patch test 1, 2 weeks after DPC sensitization. The treatment was: therapeutic diphenylcyclopropenone sensitization with weekly scalp DPC. TCRdb analysed the RACE reads with MiXCR anew, one entry per CDR3 protein. The sample consists of around 120,000 distinct CDR3 sequences, approximately 10% of them appearing once. The starting material was whole blood, obtained in connection with sensitization to the hapten diphenylcyclopropenone (DPC). Receptors were obtained from a woman in her forties with alopecia areata. Some clones in this sample may be carry-over from other donors' samples.

This clonotype was counted only a few times. The chain links TRBV9 to TRBJ2-5, with D unresolved. Trimming removed 0 bases from V and 2 bases from J, with 8 bases in between. Germline CDR1 is SGDLS and CDR2 is YYNGEE. The CDR3 is made up of 14 amino acids. The CDR3 nucleotides are TGTGCCAGCAGCGTAGCAACAGCACAAGAGACCCAGTACTTC. This encodes CASSVATAQETQYF.

This clonotype was seen many times. The genes are TRBV6-2 or TRBV6-3 and TRBJ2-6; D is unresolved. V shed 2 bases and J shed 0 bases, with 5 bases lying between them. CDR3 length: 15 amino acids. The germline V gene has CDR1 MNHEY and CDR2 SVGEGT. The CDR3 DNA is TGTGCCAGCAGTTACAGGGTCTCTGGGGCCAACGTCCTGACTTTC. Its protein is CASSYRVSGANVLTF.

This clonotype was detected ten times or more. The V call is TRBV3-1, the J call TRBJ1-3, with D unresolved. In germline, CDR1 is LGHDT, CDR2 YNNKEL (reference sequence). V lost 4 bases to trimming and J lost 0 bases, with 7 bases between them. This CDR3 is 14 amino acids long. The CDR3 sequence: CASSPTLSGNTIYF. The CDR3 DNA reads as TGTGCCAGCAGCCCTACTCTCTCTGGAAACACCATATATTTT.

This clonotype was seen repeatedly, ten times or more. This rearrangement joins TRBV27 to TRBJ1-2, with TRBD1 matching 7 bases. Trimming removed 4 bases from V and 4 bases from J; junction bases left unmatched: 6. The CDR3 runs to 14 residues. Germline-derived CDR1 and CDR2 are MNHEY and SMNVEV (reference sequence). CDR3 sequence (DNA): TGTGCCAGCAGTTCCGACAGGGCCTTCTATGGCTACACCTTC. Protein product: CASSSDRAFYGYTF.

The V call is TRBV10-3, the J call TRBJ1-3; 8 nucleotides line up with TRBD1. Germline V lookup: CDR1 ENHRY, CDR2 SYGVKD. Trimming removed 6 bases from V and 2 bases from J; junction bases left unmatched: 6. The CDR3 covers 15 residues. CDR3 protein: CAIRDRVETGNTIYF. CDR3 DNA: TGTGCCATCAGGGACAGGGTAGAGACTGGAAACACCATATATTTT.

This clonotype was recorded at least ten times. The chain recombines TRBV5-1 with TRBJ2-7; the match to TRBD2 covers 12 bases. Trimming took 0 bases from V and 4 from J; bases not matched to a gene: 5. Germline lookup yields CDR1 SGHRS and CDR2 YFSETQ. The CDR3 covers 16 residues. The CDR3 DNA reads TGCGCCAGCAGCTTGGCCCGGACTAGCGGGAATTACGAGCAGTACTTC. Its protein is CASSLARTSGNYEQYF. Full variable domain (rest looked up from reference TRBV5-1 and TRBJ2-7): KAGVTQTPRYLIKTRGQQVTLSCSPISGHRSVSWYQQTPGQGLQFLFEYFSETQRNKGNFPGRFSGRQFSNSRSEMNVSTLELGDSALYLCASSLARTSGNYEQYFGPGTRLTVT.

This clonotype was recorded a few times. The chain links TRBV30 to TRBJ1-6, with D perhaps TRBD1 (6 bases). The CDR3 length is 17 residues. The germline CDR1 and CDR2 sequences are GTSNPN and SVGIG (reference sequence). The V gene lost 3 bases and the J gene lost 4 bases, with 19 bases spanning the gap. The CDR3 loop is CAWSSNLRGEYNSPLHF. CDR3 coding DNA: TGTGCCTGGAGCTCGAACCTAAGGGGGGAATATAATTCACCCCTCCACTTT.

This clonotype has a handful of counts. A junction end diverges from the germline sequence, so it may reflect a read error. This chain connects TRBV5-1 to TRBJ2-2; no clear D gene. The length of the CDR3 is 11 residues. The germline V gene encodes CDR1 SGHRS and CDR2 YFSETQ. Here the CDR3 reads CASSDTGELFF. The CDR3 nucleotides read TGCGCCAGCAGTGACACGGGGGAGCTGTTTTTT.

In its sample, this clonotype was seen many times. This chain joins TRBV29-1 and TRBJ1-1, with a tentative D call TRBD1 (6 bases). The CDR3 spans 14 residues. Germline-derived CDR1 and CDR2 are SQVTM and ANQGSEA. The germline V and J ends were trimmed by 3 bases and 2 bases, with 13 bases remaining between them. The CDR3 coding sequence is TGCAGCGTTGATCCCGGCAGGGGAAACACTGAAGCTTTCTTT. Protein product: CSVDPGRGNTEAFF.

This clonotype was detected only a few times. The J gene is TRBJ2-5, the V gene TRBV29-1; D is unclear. Between the trimmed V and J ends, which lost 4 bases and 2 bases, there was a span of 8 bases. This CDR3 comprises 12 residues. The germline gives CDR1 SQVTM, CDR2 ANQGSEA. The CDR3 spells CSVAGRQETQYF. DNA for the CDR3: TGCAGCGTTGCCGGCAGACAAGAGACCCAGTACTTC.